Following are 22 T cell receptor beta chains from one sample sequenced in a study of OX40 agonist ivuxolimab in advanced cancers. Generated by immunoSEQ multiplex PCR, the TCRdb table keeps only in-frame clones and is missing some. This table holds some 64,000 clones, around 90% found once. The input for sequencing was CD4+ or CD8+ T cells sorted from blood, taken in a trial of the OX40 agonist ivuxolimab. These receptors were collected from an adult with an advanced solid tumor such as melanoma, head and neck, liver or kidney cancer.

J is TRBJ1-5 and V is TRBV6-1; tentatively, D is TRBD1 (5 bases). Looked up from germline, CDR1 is MNHNS and CDR2 is SASEGT. There are 15 residues in the CDR3. V was trimmed by 4 bases and J by 5 bases, leaving 15 bases between them. The DNA of the CDR3 is TGTGCCAGCAGTGCGGCGGGGCCGGTCTATCAGCCCCAGCATTTT. This encodes CASSAAGPVYQPQHF.

The V call is TRBV28, the J call TRBJ2-7; D gene ambiguous. Germline V CDR1 and CDR2: MDHEN, SYDVKM. This CDR3 is built from 17 residues. Trimming took 2 bases from V and 2 from J, leaving 19 bases between them. The CDR3 reads CASSLDIVGRNTYEQYF. CDR3 sequence (DNA): TGTGCCAGCAGTTTAGACATAGTAGGACGGAATACCTACGAGCAGTACTTC.

This chain links TRBV7-9 with TRBJ1-4; D is uncertain. Per germline, CDR1 SEHNR and CDR2 FQNEAQ (reference sequence). CDR3 length: 12 residues. Trimming left V 6 bases short and J 8 bases short, with 10 bases between. CDR3 region: CASSPNGEKLFF. The CDR3 coding sequence is TGTGCCAGCAGTCCGAATGGGGAAAAACTGTTTTTT.

The chain recombines TRBV4-1 with TRBJ2-4; no clear D. The germline V gene has CDR1 MGHRA and CDR2 YSYEKL. Trimming took off 0 bases at V and 4 bases at J, with 4 bases between the two ends. This CDR3 contains 13 residues. CDR3: CASSQDGKNIQYF. The CDR3 DNA follows: TGCGCCAGCAGCCAAGATGGGAAAAACATTCAGTACTTC.

The V call is TRBV9, the J call TRBJ2-7; TRBD2 aligns across 8 bases. The CDR3 consists of 14 residues. CDR1 and CDR2 (germline): SGDLS, YYNGEE. Germline trimming cut 3 bases from V and 12 bases from J; bases unmatched to any gene: 14. The CDR3 sequence is CASSESLAGNSRYF. The CDR3 DNA follows: TGTGCCAGCAGCGAAAGCCTAGCGGGCAACAGTAGGTACTTC.

For the CDR3, the DNA is TGCGCCAGCCGACACCAATCGGGGACAAGAGACACCCAGTACTTC. Protein product: CASRHQSGTRDTQYF. The chain recombines TRBV5-1 with TRBJ2-5; D possibly corresponds to TRBD1 (6 bases). Deletions cut 7 bases from V and 8 bases from J, with 24 bases between. The CDR3 length is 15 residues. Germline-derived CDR1 and CDR2 are SGHRS and YFSETQ.

The V gene is TRBV6-6, the J gene TRBJ2-7, with a tentative D call TRBD2 (5 bases). There are 13 residues in the CDR3. Germline lookup yields CDR1 MNHNY and CDR2 SVGAGI (reference sequence). Trimming pared 0 bases from V and 2 bases from J, leaving 5 bases between. The CDR3 spells CASSYSGAYEQYF. The CDR3 nucleotides are TGTGCCAGCAGTTACTCCGGGGCCTACGAGCAGTACTTC.

The table lists this clone with a count of one. J is TRBJ2-2 and V is TRBV9; D possibly corresponds to TRBD1 (5 bases). The germline V gene has CDR1 SGDLS and CDR2 YYNGEE. CDR3 length: 15 amino acids. V was shortened by 3 bases and J by 5 bases, with 14 bases between the two germline ends. The CDR3 sequence: CASSEGNGATGELFF. CDR3 coding DNA: TGTGCCAGCAGCGAGGGCAATGGGGCTACCGGGGAGCTGTTTTTT.

The chain recombines TRBV4-1 with TRBJ2-1, with 9 bases identical to TRBD2. The CDR3 is 17 amino acids. V was pared by 3 bases and J by 0 bases, with 6 bases of the junction left unmatched. CDR1 MGHRA and CDR2 YSYEKL come from the germline V gene. CDR3 nucleotides: TGCGCCAGCAGCCACCTCCCGGGACTAGCCTCCTACAATGAGCAGTTCTTC. Protein: CASSHLPGLASYNEQFF.

The chain recombines TRBV14 with TRBJ1-1; D possibly corresponds to TRBD1 (5 bases). The CDR3 extends over 15 amino acids. In germline, CDR1 is SGHDN, CDR2 FVKESK. The V end was cut by 0 bases, the J end by 2 bases, with 10 bases between. CDR3 region: CASSQELGGNTEAFF. CDR3 nucleotides: TGTGCCAGCAGCCAAGAACTTGGGGGTAACACTGAAGCTTTCTTT.

The chain is built from TRBV28 and TRBJ2-7; D uncertain. This CDR3 contains 11 residues. Germline CDR1 MDHEN, CDR2 SYDVKM. The V end was cut by 7 bases, the J end by 3 bases, with 7 bases between. CDR3 coding DNA: TGTGCCAGCAACGATAACTACGAGCAGTACTTC. Amino acid sequence: CASNDNYEQYF.

The CDR3 sequence: CASSPSPGGQETQYF. Here the CDR3 DNA reads TGTGCCAGCAGCCCCTCCCCCGGAGGCCAAGAGACCCAGTACTTC. The chain carries TRBV13 and TRBJ2-5; D is perhaps TRBD2 (5 bases). The CDR3 is made up of 15 amino acids. With 5 bases removed from V and 1 base from J, the gap between germline ends came to 14 bases. The V gene's germline CDR1 is PRHDT and CDR2 FYEKMQ (reference sequence).

V usage is TRBV28 and J usage is TRBJ2-7, with TRBD1 matching 7 bases. CDR3 length: 12 residues. V was pared by 7 bases and J by 9 bases, with 9 bases of the junction left unmatched. The germline V gene encodes CDR1 MDHEN and CDR2 SYDVKM. CDR3 amino acids: CASTEGALGQYF. CDR3 in DNA: TGTGCCAGCACTGAGGGGGCGCTAGGGCAGTACTTC.

V and J are TRBV5-1 and TRBJ2-1, with D uncertain. CDR3 length equals 13 residues. The V end was cut by 3 bases, the J end by 4 bases, with 8 bases between. The germline V gene encodes CDR1 SGHRS and CDR2 YFSETQ. This chain's CDR3 is CASSSGRYNEQFF. The CDR3 region has the DNA TGCGCCAGCAGCTCCGGACGGTACAATGAGCAGTTCTTC.

V is TRBV30 and J is TRBJ2-7, with TRBD1 identical over 9 bases. Germline V lookup: CDR1 GTSNPN, CDR2 SVGIG (reference sequence). The length of the CDR3 is 14 residues. The junction had 9 bases not matched to a gene; V was cut back by 4 bases and J by 5 bases. The CDR3 sequence: CAWTYRDRDHEQYF. The CDR3 nucleotides read TGTGCCTGGACATACCGGGACAGGGACCACGAGCAGTACTTC.

This chain connects TRBV28 to TRBJ1-2; 9 nucleotides match TRBD1. The length of the CDR3 is 15 residues. Germline assignment: CDR1 MDHEN and CDR2 SYDVKM. Trimming took 7 bases from V and 4 from J; bases not matched to a gene: 10. In DNA form, the CDR3 reads TGTGCCAGCAACAGGGGGCAGGCCTTTTTCTATGGCTACACCTTC. This sequence encodes CASNRGQAFFYGYTF.

The V call is TRBV28, the J call TRBJ2-1; no definite D call. Germline V gene sequence: CDR1 MDHEN, CDR2 SYDVKM. V was clipped by 2 bases and J by 5 bases, with 7 bases between them. The CDR3 sequence is 13 residues long. The CDR3 is CASSLKQNNEQFF. The DNA for the CDR3 is TGTGCCAGCAGTTTAAAACAGAACAATGAGCAGTTCTTC.

The V gene is TRBV4-1, the J gene TRBJ2-4; 9 bases are a match to TRBD1. This CDR3 is built from 15 residues. Per the germline V gene, CDR1 is MGHRA and CDR2 is YSYEKL. Germline trimming cut 1 base from V and 7 bases from J; bases unmatched to any gene: 5. CDR3: CASSQVGQGRNIQYF. The CDR3 DNA reads TGCGCCAGCAGCCAAGTTGGACAGGGGAGGAACATTCAGTACTTC.

The chain uses TRBV5-4 and TRBJ2-7; possible D gene TRBD2, 6 bases. There are 15 residues in the CDR3. In germline, CDR1 is SGHNT, CDR2 YYREEE (reference sequence). The V end was cut by 4 bases, the J end by 1 base, with 15 bases between. CDR3 nucleotides: TGTGCCAGCAGCCGGACACCGGGGAGGTCCTACGAGCAGTACTTC. This translates into CASSRTPGRSYEQYF. The complete variable domain, with remaining parts taken from reference TRBV5-4 and TRBJ2-7, reads ETGVTQSPTHLIKTRGQQVTLRCSSQSGHNTVSWYQQALGQGPQFIFQYYREEENGRGNFPPRFSGLQFPNYSSELNVNALELDDSALYLCASSRTPGRSYEQYFGPGTRLTVT.

V and J are TRBV28 and TRBJ2-7; maybe TRBD2 (5 bases). There are 14 residues in the CDR3. Trimming removed 7 bases at V and 4 bases at J, with 17 bases between. Germline CDR1 is MDHEN and CDR2 is SYDVKM. The CDR3 loop is CASTQPSEGYEQYF. In nucleotides, the CDR3 is TGTGCCAGCACCCAGCCCTCAGAGGGATACGAGCAGTACTTC.

V gene TRBV7-3 combines with J gene TRBJ2-7; D possibly corresponds to TRBD1 (6 bases). Trimming shortened V by 4 bases and J by 5 bases, and 18 bases separated the two germline ends. Germline V gene lookup returns CDR1 SGHTA and CDR2 FQGTGA. This CDR3 is built from 15 residues. The CDR3 bases are TGTGCCAGCAGCTCGACAATAACAGGGCCGGACGAGCAGTACTTC. It is translated as CASSSTITGPDEQYF.

The V call is TRBV2, the J call TRBJ2-7; a possible D gene is TRBD2 (5 bases). The germline gives CDR1 SNHLY, CDR2 FYNNEI. V gave up 3 bases and J gave up 2 bases, with 5 bases separating them. This CDR3 has 12 amino acids. The CDR3 coding sequence is TGTGCCAGCAGTGAGAGGGCCTACGAGCAGTACTTC. Protein product: CASSERAYEQYF.